This T cell receptor beta chain was captured by sequencing in a study of cytomegalovirus exposure and HLA in healthy donors. Both 60 Vbeta primers and 13 Jbeta primers went into the PCR. TCRdb keeps only in-frame clones here, not all; method: immunoSEQ multiplex PCR. The data hold about 96,000 clones, with roughly three quarters observed a single time. The germline V and J ends were trimmed by 0 bases and 1 base, with 9 bases remaining between them. The CDR3 spans 15 residues. Germline-derived CDR1 and CDR2 are LGHNA and YSLEER. Sequenced input: PBMCs. The TCR was taken from a young man in good health and CMV-seronegative. The chain uses TRBV4-3 and TRBJ1-1; unclear D gene. CDR3 DNA sequence: TGCGCCAGCAGCCAAGATCAGGACTGGAACACTGAAGCTTTCTTT. It is translated as CASSQDQDWNTEAFF.